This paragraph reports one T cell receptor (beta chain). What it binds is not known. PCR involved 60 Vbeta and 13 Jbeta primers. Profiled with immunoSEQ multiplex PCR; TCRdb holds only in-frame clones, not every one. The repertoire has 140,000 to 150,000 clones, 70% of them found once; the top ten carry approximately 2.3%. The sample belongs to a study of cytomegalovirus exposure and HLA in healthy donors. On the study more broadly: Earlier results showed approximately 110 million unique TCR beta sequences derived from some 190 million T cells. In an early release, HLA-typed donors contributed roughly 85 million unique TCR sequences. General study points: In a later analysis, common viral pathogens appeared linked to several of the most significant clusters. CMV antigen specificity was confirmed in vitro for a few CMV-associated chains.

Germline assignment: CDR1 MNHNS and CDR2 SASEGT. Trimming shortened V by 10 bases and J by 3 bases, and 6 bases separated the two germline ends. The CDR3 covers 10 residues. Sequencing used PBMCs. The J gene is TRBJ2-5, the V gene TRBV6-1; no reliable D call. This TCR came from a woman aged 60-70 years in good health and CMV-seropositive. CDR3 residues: CATTEETQYF. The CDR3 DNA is TGTGCCACCACGGAAGAGACCCAGTACTTC.